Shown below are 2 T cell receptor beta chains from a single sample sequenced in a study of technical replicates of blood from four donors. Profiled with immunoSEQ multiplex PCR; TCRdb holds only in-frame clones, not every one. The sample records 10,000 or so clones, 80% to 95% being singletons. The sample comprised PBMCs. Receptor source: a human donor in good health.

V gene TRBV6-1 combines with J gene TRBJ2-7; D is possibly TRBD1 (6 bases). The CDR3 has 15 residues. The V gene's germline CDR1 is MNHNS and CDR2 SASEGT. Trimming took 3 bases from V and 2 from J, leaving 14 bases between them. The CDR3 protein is CASSEQGFTAYEQYF. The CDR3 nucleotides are TGTGCCAGCAGTGAGCAGGGGTTTACCGCCTACGAGCAGTACTTC.

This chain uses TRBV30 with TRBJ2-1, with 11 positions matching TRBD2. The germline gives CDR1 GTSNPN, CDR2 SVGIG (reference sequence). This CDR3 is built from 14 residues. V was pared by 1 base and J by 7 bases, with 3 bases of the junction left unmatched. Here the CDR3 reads CAWSGASGRNEQFF. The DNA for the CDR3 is TGTGCCTGGAGTGGGGCTAGCGGGAGGAATGAGCAGTTCTTC. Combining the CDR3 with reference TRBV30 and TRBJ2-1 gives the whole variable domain SQTIHQWPATLVQPVGSPLSLECTVEGTSNPNLYWYRQAAGRGLQLLFYSVGIGQISSEVPQNLSASRPQDRQFILSSKKLLLSDSGFYLCAWSGASGRNEQFFGPGTRLTVL.